The 6 T cell receptor beta chains below were found in one sample sequenced in a study of blood T cells in healthy people across ages. Together with a sample-barcoded 5' primer, a J-beta primer mix was included in a second PCR lasting about 7 to 11 cycles. TCRdb re-called the 5' RACE reads through MiXCR, storing one row per CDR3 protein. The sample contains a few hundred thousand distinct CDR3 sequences, 27% of which appear only once. Sequences were obtained from blood. All receptors come from a woman in her sixties or seventies in good health.

V gene TRBV29-1 combines with J gene TRBJ2-1; 12 positions agree with TRBD2. V gave up 7 bases and J gave up 0 bases; unmatched junction bases: 7. Per germline, CDR1 SQVTM and CDR2 ANQGSEA. The CDR3 sequence is 16 residues long. The CDR3 DNA sequence: TGCAGCGCGCGGACTAGCGGGGCTAGCTCCTACAATGAGCAGTTCTTC. This encodes CSARTSGASSYNEQFF.

This chain links TRBV19 with TRBJ2-1, with D tentatively TRBD1 or TRBD2 (6 bases each). Germline-derived CDR1 and CDR2 are LNHDA and SQIVND (reference sequence). The V end was cut by 7 bases, the J end by 2 bases, with 9 bases between. This CDR3 contains 13 residues. The DNA of the CDR3 is TGTGCCAGTAAGGAGGGGGCCTACAATGAGCAGTTCTTC. Its protein product is CASKEGAYNEQFF.

This clonotype was observed a handful of times. This chain joins TRBV20-1 and TRBJ1-4; D is possibly TRBD1 (5 bases). The V gene lost 6 bases and the J gene lost 8 bases, with 16 bases spanning the gap. CDR1 is DFQATT and CDR2 is SNEGSKA in the germline V gene (reference sequence). The CDR3 covers 13 residues. CDR3 nucleotides: TGCAGTGCCCAGCAGGGAGGTAGCGAAAAACTGTTTTTT. It codes for CSAQQGGSEKLFF.

V usage is TRBV3-1 and J usage is TRBJ2-7; D gene uncertain. The germline V gene has CDR1 LGHDT and CDR2 YNNKEL (reference sequence). Deletions cut 2 bases from V and 1 base from J, with 15 bases between. This CDR3 is 16 amino acids long. The CDR3 coding sequence is TGTGCCAGCAGCCAATTAAGGTACCAAGGATCCTACGAGCAGTACTTC. This codes for CASSQLRYQGSYEQYF.

A few counts support this clonotype. The chain carries TRBV20-1 and TRBJ1-1; D possibly corresponds to TRBD1 (6 bases). CDR1 is DFQATT and CDR2 is SNEGSKA in the germline V gene (reference sequence). This CDR3 spans 13 amino acids. Written as DNA, the CDR3 is TGCAGAGCTTATCAGGGGACCAACACTGAAGCTTTCTTT. This translates into CRAYQGTNTEAFF.

The chain couples TRBV7-6 to TRBJ2-7; D not resolved. V lost 3 bases and J 3 bases, leaving 9 bases between the germline ends. Germline V gene lookup returns CDR1 SGHVS and CDR2 FNYEAQ. The CDR3 is made up of 13 amino acids. In DNA, the CDR3 is TGTGCCAGCAGCTTTCGTCCCCTCTACGAGCAGTACTTC. Protein: CASSFRPLYEQYF.